This TCR beta chain derives from a study of early T cells in non-severe SARS-CoV-2 infection. As for the study in general: Sequencing targeted bulk RNA from unsorted whole blood, leaving chains unpaired.

In this sample, this clonotype turned up many times. The antigen remains unidentified. Attachment of unique molecular identifiers was made to individual cDNA molecules. TCRdb processed the 5' RACE reads anew with MiXCR; each CDR3 protein has one entry. The data contain about 37,000 distinct CDR3 sequences, approximately 5.9% of them seen just once; the ten biggest clones take up approximately 5.7%. Study outcomes and limitations: VDJdb matching, biased toward anti-spike CD8 responses, missed private and CD4 specificities.

Germline CDR1 is SGDLS and CDR2 is YYNGEE. The V segment lost 0 bases and the J segment 0 bases; nucleotides outside the gene matches: 3. The CDR3 length is 16 residues. The source material was whole blood, sampled at baseline. This sequence originates from an adult who was a healthcare worker with PCR-confirmed SARS-CoV-2 infection or an uninfected control (not recorded which). The V gene is TRBV9, the J gene TRBJ2-1; 7 nucleotides match TRBD2. This chain's CDR3 is CASSVASGVSYNEQFF. CDR3 in DNA: TGTGCCAGCAGCGTAGCCAGCGGGGTCTCCTACAATGAGCAGTTCTTC. The entire variable domain, with the rest obtained from reference TRBV9 and TRBJ2-1, is as follows: DSGVTQTPKHLITATGQRVTLRCSPRSGDLSVYWYQQSLDQGLQFLIQYYNGEERAKGNILERFSAQQFPDLHSELNLSSLELGDSALYFCASSVASGVSYNEQFFGPGTRLTVL.